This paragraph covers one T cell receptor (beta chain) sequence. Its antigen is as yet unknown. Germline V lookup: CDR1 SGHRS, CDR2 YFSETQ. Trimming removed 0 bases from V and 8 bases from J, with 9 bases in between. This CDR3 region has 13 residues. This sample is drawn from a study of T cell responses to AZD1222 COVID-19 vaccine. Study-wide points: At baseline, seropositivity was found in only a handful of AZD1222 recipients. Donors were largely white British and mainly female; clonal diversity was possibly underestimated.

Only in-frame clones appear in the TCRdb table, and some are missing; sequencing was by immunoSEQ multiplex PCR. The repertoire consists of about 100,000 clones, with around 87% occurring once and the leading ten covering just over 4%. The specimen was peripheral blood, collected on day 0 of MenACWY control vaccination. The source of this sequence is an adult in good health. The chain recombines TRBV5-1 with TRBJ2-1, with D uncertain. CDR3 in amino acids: CASSLDRVDEQFF. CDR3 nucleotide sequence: TGCGCCAGCAGCTTGGATAGGGTCGATGAGCAGTTCTTC.